The source of this TCR beta chain is a study of cytomegalovirus exposure and HLA in healthy donors. Only a few counts were recorded for this clone. The primer mix had 60 Vbeta and 13 Jbeta primers. The repertoire was sequenced with immunoSEQ multiplex PCR; TCRdb's copy has only in-frame clones and lacks some. This repertoire shows around 150,000 clones, about 80% found once; its top ten account for around 4.9%. Germline V lookup: CDR1 SGDLS, CDR2 YYNGEE. V shed 3 bases and J shed 3 bases, with 10 bases lying between them. The CDR3 covers 14 residues. The receptor comes from a male donor in good health and CMV-seronegative. The rearrangement links TRBV9 to TRBJ1-5, with D perhaps matching TRBD1 (6 bases). The sequenced material came from PBMCs. The CDR3: CASSAGQYNQPQHF. CDR3 sequence (DNA): TGTGCCAGCAGCGCAGGACAGTACAATCAGCCCCAGCATTTT.